The clone carrying this T cell receptor beta chain came up a few times. As yet, its antigen is unknown. Looked up from germline, CDR1 is SGHVS and CDR2 is FQNEAQ. The CDR3 covers 14 residues. V dropped 2 bases and J dropped 5 bases, with 12 bases sitting between them. TCRdb analysed the RT-PCR reads with MiXCR anew, one entry per CDR3 protein. The table has hundreds of thousands of distinct CDR3 sequences, about 15% seen once. This sample is part of a study of response to subunit inactivated influenza vaccine. Study results and caveats: A suggestion made by the authors is that each seasonal influenza vaccination recruits few new T cells.

The clonotype originates from a man in his fifties who received an inactivated influenza vaccine. The input for sequencing was PBMCs from blood, taken around 15 days before vaccination. V usage is TRBV7-8 and J usage is TRBJ1-2; D possibly corresponds to TRBD1 (5 bases). CDR3 sequence: CASSLYRSTYGYTF. CDR3 sequence (DNA): TGTGCCAGCAGCTTATACAGGTCGACTTATGGCTACACCTTC.